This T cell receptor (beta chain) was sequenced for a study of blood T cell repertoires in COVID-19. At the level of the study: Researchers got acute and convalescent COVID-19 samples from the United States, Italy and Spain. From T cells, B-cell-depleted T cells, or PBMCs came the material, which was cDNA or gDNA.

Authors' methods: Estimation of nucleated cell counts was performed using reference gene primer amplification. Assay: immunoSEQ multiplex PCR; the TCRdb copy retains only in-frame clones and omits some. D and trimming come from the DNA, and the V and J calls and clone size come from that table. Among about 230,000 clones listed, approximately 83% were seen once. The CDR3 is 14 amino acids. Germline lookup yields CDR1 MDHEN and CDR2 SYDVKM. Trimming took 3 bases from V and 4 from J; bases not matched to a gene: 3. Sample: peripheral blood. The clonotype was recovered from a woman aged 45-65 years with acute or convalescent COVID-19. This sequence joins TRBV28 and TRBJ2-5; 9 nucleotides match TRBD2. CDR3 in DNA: TGTGCCAGCAGTTTGACTAGCGGACCAGAGACCCAGTACTTC. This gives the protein CASSLTSGPETQYF. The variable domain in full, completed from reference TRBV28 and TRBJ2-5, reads DVKVTQSSRYLVKRTGEKVFLECVQDMDHENMFWYRQDPGLGLRLIYFSYDVKMKEKGDIPEGYSVSREKKERFSLILESASTNQTSMYLCASSLTSGPETQYFGPGTRLLVL.